The sequence of this T cell receptor (beta chain) was determined in a study of T cell repertoires in cytomegalovirus infection. CDR3 length: 14 residues. Trimming removed 3 bases from V and 6 bases from J, with 13 bases in between. Per the germline V gene, CDR1 is SGHDN and CDR2 is FVKESK. TCRdb re-derived calls from the reads in MiXCR, one entry per CDR3 protein. The sample shows roughly 800,000 distinct CDR3 sequences, 25% to 30% of them seen only once. Details on this clonotype: What it binds is not known.

V usage is TRBV14 and J usage is TRBJ2-3; the D gene is possibly TRBD2 (6 bases). This TCR derives from a human donor in good health (CMV status not recorded). Some clones in this sample may be carry-over from other donors' samples. The specimen was cultured CD8+ T cells from PBMCs, collected from culture after CMV antigen stimulation. The CDR3 is CASSHPGLSDTQYF. The CDR3 DNA is TGTGCCAGCAGCCACCCGGGACTTTCCGATACGCAGTATTTT. The complete variable domain, with remaining parts taken from reference TRBV14 and TRBJ2-3, reads EAGVTQFPSHSVIEKGQTVTLRCDPISGHDNLYWYRRVMGKEIKFLLHFVKESKQDESGMPNNRFLAERTGGTYSTLKVQPAELEDSGVYFCASSHPGLSDTQYFGPGTRLTVL.